This passage covers 28 T cell receptor beta chains from one sample sequenced in a study of T-cell memory formation after mild COVID-19. TCRdb reprocessed the 5' RACE reads via MiXCR and lists one record per CDR3 protein. The repertoire holds about 190,000 distinct CDR3 sequences, with under 12% as singletons. The sequenced material came from PBMCs or a T cell subset sorted from them (not recorded which). Receptors originate from a man between 18 and 29 years old who had mild COVID-19 (a few samples of this study predate the infection). Cell type and time point are not known.

This sequence joins TRBV5-1 and TRBJ2-2; D not resolved. CDR1 SGHRS and CDR2 YFSETQ come from the germline V gene. The CDR3 has 14 amino acids. V dropped 1 base and J dropped 2 bases, with 6 bases sitting between them. The chain's CDR3 is CASSLTANTGELFF. CDR3 nucleotide sequence: TGCGCCAGCAGCTTGACCGCTAACACCGGGGAGCTGTTTTTT.

This clonotype was observed at least ten times. V is TRBV5-6 and J is TRBJ2-7; D is undetermined. V dropped 2 bases and J dropped 0 bases, with 9 bases sitting between them. The length of the CDR3 is 14 residues. Germline CDR1 and CDR2: SGHDT and YYEEEE. CDR3 residues: CASSFRATSYEQYV. DNA of the CDR3: TGTGCCAGCAGCTTCCGGGCGACCTCCTACGAGCAGTACGTC.

This clonotype was counted at least ten times. V gene TRBV5-1 combines with J gene TRBJ2-7, with 7 bases matching TRBD2. The length of the CDR3 is 15 residues. In germline, CDR1 is SGHRS, CDR2 YFSETQ. V shed 6 bases, J shed 0 bases, and the junction held 9 bases outside the gene matches. In DNA, the CDR3 is TGCGCCAGCAACCCCGCGGGGGTGAGCTCCTACGAGCAGTACTTC. The encoded protein is CASNPAGVSSYEQYF.

The chain uses TRBV6-2 or TRBV6-3 and TRBJ2-2, with D possibly being TRBD1 (6 bases). Trimming removed 2 bases from V and 0 bases from J, with 7 bases in between. This CDR3 spans 15 amino acids. Germline loops: CDR1 MNHEY, CDR2 SVGEGT. CDR3 bases: TGTGCCAGCAGTTACGGGACAACGAACACCGGGGAGCTGTTTTTT. It translates to CASSYGTTNTGELFF.

The chain recombines TRBV30 with TRBJ1-2; D gene unclear. CDR3 length: 12 residues. Germline V gene sequence: CDR1 GTSNPN, CDR2 SVGIG (reference sequence). The germline V and J ends were trimmed by 2 bases and 1 base, with 5 bases remaining between them. The CDR3 loop reads CAWSQINYGYTF. DNA for the CDR3: TGTGCCTGGAGTCAGATTAACTATGGCTACACCTTC.

The chain carries TRBV18 and TRBJ2-1; D gene ambiguous. Per the germline V gene, CDR1 is KGHSH and CDR2 is LQKENI. Trimming took off 2 bases at V and 0 bases at J, with 8 bases between the two ends. The CDR3 is 15 amino acids. CDR3 in amino acids: CASSPNRNSYNEQFF. For the CDR3, the DNA is TGTGCCAGCTCACCAAACAGAAACTCCTACAATGAGCAGTTCTTC.

This clonotype showed up many times. This chain uses TRBV7-2 with TRBJ2-7; 11 bases are a match to TRBD2. Germline loops: CDR1 SGHTA, CDR2 FQGNSA. This CDR3 is built from 14 residues. The ends lost 5 bases at V and 2 bases at J; junction bases unmatched: 2. The CDR3 nucleotides are TGTGCCAGCAGCCGTAGCGGGGGGGCCTACGAGCAGTACTTC. The encoded protein is CASSRSGGAYEQYF.

This clonotype was found many times. The rearrangement links TRBV27 to TRBJ1-1, with 9 bases identical to TRBD1. The V segment lost 4 bases and the J segment 10 bases; nucleotides outside the gene matches: 7. The CDR3 runs to 13 residues. Germline CDR1 is MNHEY and CDR2 is SMNVEV (reference sequence). The CDR3 region is CASSSRTGDTAFF. The CDR3 nucleotides read TGTGCCAGCAGTTCACGGACAGGGGACACAGCTTTCTTT.

The gene calls are TRBV7-2 and TRBJ2-7; 8 bases fit TRBD1. The CDR3 is made up of 15 amino acids. From germline, CDR1 is SGHTA and CDR2 FQGNSA. Trimming at V came to 4 bases and at J to 3 bases, leaving 8 bases not matched to a gene. The CDR3, as DNA: TGTGCCAGCAGCTCCTATCCGGGACAGGTCTACGAGCAGTACTTC. This codes for CASSSYPGQVYEQYF.

Only a few counts were recorded for this clonotype. The V call is TRBV5-1, the J call TRBJ1-2; D uncertain. The CDR3 loop spans 14 amino acids. V was clipped by 0 bases and J by 2 bases, with 8 bases between them. Germline CDR1 is SGHRS and CDR2 is YFSETQ. The CDR3 DNA follows: TGCGCCAGCAGCTTGGAAACAGCAAACTATGGCTACACCTTC. This sequence encodes CASSLETANYGYTF. Full variable domain (outside the CDR3, taken from reference TRBV5-1 and TRBJ1-2): KAGVTQTPRYLIKTRGQQVTLSCSPISGHRSVSWYQQTPGQGLQFLFEYFSETQRNKGNFPGRFSGRQFSNSRSEMNVSTLELGDSALYLCASSLETANYGYTFGSGTRLTVV.

This clonotype has just a few counts. This sequence joins TRBV6-5 and TRBJ2-3; D not resolved. In germline, CDR1 is MNHEY, CDR2 SVGAGI. The CDR3 sequence is 12 residues long. V lost 9 bases, J lost 6 bases, and 13 bases lay in between. Here the CDR3 DNA reads TGTGCCAGTAAGATTGGAGAGGATACGCAGTATTTT. This translates into CASKIGEDTQYF.

This clonotype showed up many times. The J gene is TRBJ2-7, the V gene TRBV10-3; D uncertain. Germline loops: CDR1 ENHRY, CDR2 SYGVKD. The germline V and J ends were trimmed by 10 bases and 4 bases, with 14 bases remaining between them. The CDR3 is made up of 12 amino acids. The DNA for the CDR3 is TGTGCCACTGGACCACTCGGGTACGAGCAGTACGTC. Its protein product is CATGPLGYEQYV.

About this clonotype itself: This may come from a read error, since a much larger clone is one base off. The chain couples TRBV7-9 to TRBJ2-7; the D gene is possibly TRBD2 (5 bases). The V end was cut by 4 bases, the J end by 1 base, with 5 bases between. The CDR3 length is 12 residues. Germline-derived CDR1 and CDR2 are SEHNR and FQNEAQ (reference sequence). The CDR3 sequence: CASSWTSYEQYF. The CDR3 DNA reads TGTGCCAGCAGCTGGACTTCCTACGAGCAGTACTTC.

V usage is TRBV5-1 and J usage is TRBJ2-5; the match to TRBD1 covers 11 bases. This CDR3 has 16 amino acids. The V gene end was trimmed by 4 bases and the J gene end by 5 bases; junction bases not matched to a gene: 10. Per germline, CDR1 SGHRS and CDR2 YFSETQ. The DNA of the CDR3 is TGCGCCAGCAGCATCTCCGGGACAGGGGGTTGGGAGACCCAGTACTTC. It translates to CASSISGTGGWETQYF.

The chain links TRBV7-3 to TRBJ2-3; 8 bases fit TRBD2. The junction had 5 bases not matched to a gene; V was cut back by 5 bases and J by 4 bases. This CDR3 contains 14 residues. CDR1 is SGHTA, CDR2 FQGTGA, per germline. CDR3: CASSMSGGPDTQYF. CDR3 DNA: TGTGCCAGCAGCATGAGCGGGGGCCCAGATACGCAGTATTTT.

This clonotype was picked up a small number of times. The V gene is TRBV5-1, the J gene TRBJ1-6, with 7 bases identical to TRBD1. This CDR3 is 13 amino acids long. Germline loops: CDR1 SGHRS, CDR2 YFSETQ. Trimming took 4 bases from V and 8 from J; bases not matched to a gene: 3. The CDR3 loop reads CASSDQGDSPLHF. The CDR3 DNA sequence: TGCGCCAGCAGCGACCAGGGGGATTCACCCCTCCACTTT.

This chain joins TRBV5-1 and TRBJ2-1, with TRBD1 matching over 11 bases. Germline CDR1 SGHRS, CDR2 YFSETQ. This CDR3 is built from 13 residues. V dropped 3 bases and J dropped 7; count of bases not matched to a gene: 0. CDR3 nucleotides: TGCGCCAGCAGCTGGGACAGGGGGAATGAGCAGTTCTTC. Translation: CASSWDRGNEQFF.

The chain carries TRBV6-1 and TRBJ1-6; D might be TRBD1 (6 bases). The CDR3 totals 13 residues. Germline lookup yields CDR1 MNHNS and CDR2 SASEGT. The V and J ends lost 6 bases and 10 bases respectively, with 13 bases between them. DNA for the CDR3: TGTGCCAGCAGAGACACAGGGAGGTCACCCCTCCACTTT. Protein product: CASRDTGRSPLHF.

This clonotype showed up just a few times. J is TRBJ2-7 and V is TRBV29-1; D not certain. Trimming removed 4 bases from V and 0 bases from J, with 13 bases in between. The germline V gene encodes CDR1 SQVTM and CDR2 ANQGSEA. CDR3 length equals 14 residues. The CDR3 DNA sequence: TGCAGCGTTGTATGGCTCTCCTACTCCTACGAGCAGTACTTC. This sequence encodes CSVVWLSYSYEQYF.

The V gene is TRBV7-2, the J gene TRBJ2-3; possible D gene TRBD1, 6 bases. The V end was cut by 4 bases, the J end by 3 bases, with 14 bases between. CDR3 length: 15 amino acids. Germline V CDR1 and CDR2: SGHTA, FQGNSA. CDR3 residues: CASSSTGGHTDTQYF. The CDR3 region has the DNA TGTGCCAGCAGCTCGACAGGAGGTCATACAGATACGCAGTATTTT.

The chain has TRBV18 and TRBJ1-1; D remains unclear. With 8 bases removed from V and 7 bases from J, the gap between germline ends came to 11 bases. The CDR3 length is 11 residues. Germline V gives CDR1 KGHSH, CDR2 LQKENI. In nucleotides, the CDR3 is TGTGCCAGCGACAACGGCAATGAAGCTTTCTTT. Translated, it gives CASDNGNEAFF.

This clonotype was seen only a few times. The chain couples TRBV28 to TRBJ2-7; TRBD1 or TRBD2 may be the D gene (5 bases each). CDR1 MDHEN and CDR2 SYDVKM come from the germline V gene. The CDR3 is 12 amino acids. The V gene lost 10 bases and the J gene lost 2 bases, with 12 bases spanning the gap. The CDR3 loop reads CATGTATYEQYV. DNA for the CDR3: TGTGCCACCGGGACCGCGACCTACGAGCAGTACGTC.

Many counts were recorded for this clonotype. V usage is TRBV5-1 and J usage is TRBJ2-3; TRBD2 agrees at 8 bases. V lost 1 base and J lost 1; bases outside the gene matches: 2. This CDR3 has 15 residues. Germline V gives CDR1 SGHRS, CDR2 YFSETQ. The CDR3 region has the DNA TGCGCCAGCAGCTTGCAGCGGGGGCGCACAGATACGCAGTATTTT. Its protein is CASSLQRGRTDTQYF.

This clonotype was detected a few times. The V and J genes are TRBV4-2 and TRBJ2-1, with D maybe TRBD2 (5 bases). Trimming removed 1 base from V and 4 bases from J, with 17 bases in between. The CDR3 covers 17 residues. Germline V CDR1 and CDR2: LGHNA, YNFKEQ. CDR3 in amino acids: CASSQVTRLADYNEQFF. The CDR3 nucleotides read TGTGCCAGCAGCCAAGTTACTCGTCTAGCTGATTACAATGAGCAGTTCTTC.

V is TRBV10-3 and J is TRBJ2-3; 9 bases match TRBD1. Trimming cost V 6 bases and J 4 bases; bases outside gene matches: 2. This CDR3 has 13 residues. Germline V lookup: CDR1 ENHRY, CDR2 SYGVKD. CDR3 residues: CAISGQGSDTQYF. CDR3 nucleotide sequence: TGTGCCATCAGCGGACAGGGGTCAGATACGCAGTATTTT.

This clonotype was found a few times. The CDR3 region has the DNA TGCAGTGCTAGAGATCCCCAGGGCGGACATGACAATGAGCAGTTCTTC. As protein: CSARDPQGGHDNEQFF. The rearrangement joins TRBV20-1 to TRBJ2-1, with D perhaps TRBD1 (5 bases). Germline loops: CDR1 DFQATT, CDR2 SNEGSKA (reference sequence). V was shortened by 0 bases and J by 5 bases, with 17 bases between the two germline ends. The CDR3 sequence is 16 residues long.

This chain joins TRBV7-7 and TRBJ2-3, with 12 bases lining up with TRBD2. V lost 5 bases, J lost 2 bases, and 5 bases stayed unmatched. The CDR3 loop spans 16 amino acids. From germline, CDR1 is SSHAT and CDR2 FNYEAQ (reference sequence). CDR3: CASSIGLAGTTDTQYF. The CDR3 coding sequence is TGTGCCAGCAGCATCGGACTAGCGGGGACCACAGATACGCAGTATTTT.

This chain uses TRBV5-1 with TRBJ2-3; TRBD1 matches 12 bases. After removal of 4 bases from V and 4 bases from J, the junction contained 10 bases not matched to a gene. Germline V lookup: CDR1 SGHRS, CDR2 YFSETQ. The CDR3 runs to 17 residues. CDR3 residues: CASSSQGGQGASDTQYF. The CDR3 coding sequence is TGCGCCAGCAGCAGCCAGGGGGGACAGGGGGCTTCAGATACGCAGTATTTT.